This record concerns one T cell receptor (beta chain) sequence. The antigen is unknown. The data were taken from a study of post-analysis software for immune sequencing data. General study findings and limits: Four or five TRBV segments were significantly more frequent in patients than in controls. TRBV5-6, TRBV5-1 and TRBV20-1 were among these segments.

CDR1 and CDR2 from the germline V gene are SEHNR and FQNEAQ (reference sequence). V dropped 1 base and J dropped 4 bases, with 5 bases sitting between them. This CDR3 is 12 amino acids long. Unique-molecular-identifier-tagged TCR beta cDNA libraries were used. TCRdb fed the PCR reads into MiXCR, producing one record per CDR3 protein. The profile shows about 800,000 distinct CDR3 sequences, less than 35% of them singletons. The sequenced sample consisted of blood. The V and J genes are TRBV7-9 and TRBJ2-7; D is undetermined. This receptor was taken from a girl aged 5-17 years with multiple sclerosis. Written as DNA, the CDR3 is TGTGCCAGCAGCTTAGAAAATTACGAGCAGTACTTC. This encodes CASSLENYEQYF.